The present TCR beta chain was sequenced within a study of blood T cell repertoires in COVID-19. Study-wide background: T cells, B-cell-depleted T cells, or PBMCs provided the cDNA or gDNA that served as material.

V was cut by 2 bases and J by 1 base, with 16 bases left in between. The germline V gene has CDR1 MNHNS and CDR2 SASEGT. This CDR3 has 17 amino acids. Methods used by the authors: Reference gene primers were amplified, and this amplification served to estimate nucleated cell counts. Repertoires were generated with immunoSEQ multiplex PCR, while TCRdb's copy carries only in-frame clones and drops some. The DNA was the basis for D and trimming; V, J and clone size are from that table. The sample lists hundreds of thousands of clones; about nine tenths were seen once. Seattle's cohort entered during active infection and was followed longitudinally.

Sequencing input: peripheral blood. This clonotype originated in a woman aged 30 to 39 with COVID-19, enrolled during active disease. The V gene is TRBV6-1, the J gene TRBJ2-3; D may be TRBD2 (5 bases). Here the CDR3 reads CASSENWIYGGTDTQYF. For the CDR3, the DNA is TGTGCCAGCAGTGAAAACTGGATTTACGGGGGCACAGATACGCAGTATTTT.